The clone carrying this T cell receptor (beta chain) has just a few counts. Antigen unknown. These data come from a study of OX40 agonist ivuxolimab in advanced cancers. Here immunoSEQ multiplex PCR was the method, and the copy in TCRdb shows in-frame clones only, minus some. The table records nearly 20,000 clones, 83% of them present only once. Trimming shortened V by 0 bases and J by 5 bases, and 11 bases separated the two germline ends. The germline gives CDR1 ENHRY, CDR2 SYGVKD. This CDR3 spans 15 amino acids. The study's findings and limits: More expanded clones were seen, on average, in CD8+ T cells than in CD4+.

The V call is TRBV10-3, the J call TRBJ2-1, with D uncertain. The sequence derives from an adult with an advanced solid tumor such as melanoma, head and neck, liver or kidney cancer. This specimen was CD4+ or CD8+ T cells sorted from blood, taken in a trial of the OX40 agonist ivuxolimab. This CDR3 reads CAISESHDPDNEQFF. Here the CDR3 DNA reads TGTGCCATCAGTGAGTCCCACGACCCCGACAATGAGCAGTTCTTC.